This TCR beta chain was obtained from a study of blood T cell repertoires in COVID-19. In Seattle, patients joined the study during active infection and were tracked longitudinally. The CDR3 extends over 13 amino acids. Trimming removed 10 bases from V and 6 bases from J, with 13 bases in between. Per the germline V gene, CDR1 is SGHDN and CDR2 is FVKESK. The method was immunoSEQ multiplex PCR; TCRdb's version includes in-frame clones alone and lacks a portion of them. The sample shows 150,000 to 200,000 clones, more than 80% of them seen only once. The chain is built from TRBV14 and TRBJ1-6; D not certain. The sequence came from a woman aged 55-70 years with COVID-19, enrolled during active disease. What was sequenced was peripheral blood. The CDR3 DNA reads as TGTGCCACCAGAGAGGGAATTAATTCACCCCTCCACTTT. Amino acid sequence: CATREGINSPLHF.